The next 22 T cell receptor beta chains were all read from a single sample in a study of blood T cell repertoires in COVID-19. Method: immunoSEQ multiplex PCR; TCRdb's copy keeps in-frame clones and lacks some. The sample yields about 75,000 clones, about 88% seen once. What was sequenced was peripheral blood. The origin of the receptors is a human donor in a cohort sampled during active COVID-19.

The chain employs TRBV6-2 or TRBV6-3 and TRBJ2-3; TRBD2 is a possible D gene (6 bases). The CDR3 is 15 amino acids. Per the germline V gene, CDR1 is MNHEY and CDR2 is SVGEGT. Trimming took 5 bases from V and 2 from J, leaving 14 bases between them. The CDR3 here is CASSPRGLNTDTQYF. The CDR3 DNA sequence: TGTGCCAGCAGTCCCCGTGGACTAAACACAGATACGCAGTATTTT.

This rearrangement joins TRBV5-1 to TRBJ1-3, with unresolved D. V was clipped by 4 bases and J by 2 bases, with 16 bases between them. The CDR3 has 16 amino acids. Germline V gene data show CDR1 as SGHRS and CDR2 as YFSETQ. CDR3 protein: CASSPAETSTGNTIYF. The CDR3 coding sequence is TGCGCCAGCAGCCCCGCAGAGACTTCAACTGGAAACACCATATATTTT.

The gene calls are TRBV28 and TRBJ1-1; TRBD1 matches 8 bases. The trim removed 5 bases at V and 1 base at J, leaving 6 bases unmatched. The CDR3 runs to 15 residues. In germline, CDR1 is MDHEN, CDR2 SYDVKM. The CDR3 sequence is CASSRTRGPNTEAFF. The CDR3 coding sequence is TGTGCCAGCAGTCGGACCAGGGGGCCGAACACTGAAGCTTTCTTT. The full variable domain, its missing parts supplied by reference TRBV28 and TRBJ1-1, is DVKVTQSSRYLVKRTGEKVFLECVQDMDHENMFWYRQDPGLGLRLIYFSYDVKMKEKGDIPEGYSVSREKKERFSLILESASTNQTSMYLCASSRTRGPNTEAFFGQGTRLTVV.

The chain joins TRBV27 to TRBJ2-1; 7 bases are a match to TRBD1. Germline CDR1 MNHEY, CDR2 SMNVEV (reference sequence). The CDR3 consists of 14 residues. The V segment lost 5 bases and the J segment 7 bases; nucleotides outside the gene matches: 8. The CDR3 here is CASSITGDSNEQFF. The CDR3 DNA reads TGTGCCAGCAGTATAACAGGGGACAGTAATGAGCAGTTCTTC.

The gene calls are TRBV9 and TRBJ2-1, with 8 bases that match TRBD2. Per germline, CDR1 SGDLS and CDR2 YYNGEE. The CDR3 totals 16 residues. Trimming removed 0 bases from V and 5 bases from J; junction bases left unmatched: 7. The CDR3 sequence is CASSVDPAGGNNEQFF. The DNA of the CDR3 is TGTGCCAGCAGCGTAGATCCGGCGGGGGGCAACAATGAGCAGTTCTTC.

This chain connects TRBV30 to TRBJ2-5; weak D call: TRBD2 (6 bases). The germline V gene encodes CDR1 GTSNPN and CDR2 SVGIG (reference sequence). V was shortened by 1 base and J by 2 bases, with 14 bases between the two germline ends. CDR3 length equals 15 residues. This CDR3 is CAWSGLTGTQETQYF. The CDR3 nucleotides read TGTGCCTGGAGTGGTCTGACCGGGACTCAAGAGACCCAGTACTTC.

Concerning this clone: The sample has other DNA sequences that encode this CDR3 too. CDR3 sequence reads: CSAGWGDEQYF. DNA of the CDR3: TGCAGTGCTGGGTGGGGGGACGAGCAGTACTTC. V usage is TRBV20-1 and J usage is TRBJ2-7; D is possibly TRBD2 (6 bases). Between the trimmed V and J ends, which lost 5 bases and 5 bases, there was a span of 10 bases. The CDR3 contains 11 residues. The germline CDR1 and CDR2 sequences are DFQATT and SNEGSKA (reference sequence).

The chain employs TRBV30 and TRBJ2-2; D is perhaps TRBD1 (5 bases). Germline CDR1 and CDR2: GTSNPN and SVGIG (reference sequence). Trimming shortened V by 1 base and J by 5 bases, and 11 bases separated the two germline ends. The CDR3 consists of 14 residues. The CDR3 bases are TGTGCCTGGAGTGCAGGGCGAAGGACCGGGGAGCTGTTTTTT. Protein product: CAWSAGRRTGELFF.

The chain recombines TRBV29-1 with TRBJ2-3; 7 bases map to TRBD2. The V gene's germline CDR1 is SQVTM and CDR2 ANQGSEA. The length of the CDR3 is 11 residues. With V trimmed by 8 bases and J by 5 bases, 4 bases remained unmatched. The CDR3 sequence is CSTGTIDTQYF. The CDR3 DNA sequence: TGCAGCACCGGGACTATAGATACGCAGTATTTT.

The chain recombines TRBV6-5 with TRBJ2-3; 11 positions agree with TRBD2. J lost 4 bases, V lost 10 bases, and 7 bases had no gene match. The germline V gene encodes CDR1 MNHEY and CDR2 SVGAGI. The CDR3 is 14 residues long. The CDR3 bases are TGTGCCATATCGACTAGCGGGACTTCAGATACGCAGTATTTT. It encodes CAISTSGTSDTQYF.

This chain connects TRBV19 to TRBJ1-3; maybe TRBD1 (6 bases). V was trimmed by 3 bases and J by 0 bases, leaving 18 bases between them. Germline values: CDR1 LNHDA, CDR2 SQIVND (reference sequence). The CDR3 runs 18 residues. In nucleotides, the CDR3 is TGTGCCAGTAGTATGTTGGTCTCGGGCAGGGGCTCTGGAAACACCATATATTTT. Encoded protein: CASSMLVSGRGSGNTIYF.

The chain links TRBV14 to TRBJ2-2; D is uncertain. This CDR3 is 12 amino acids long. Trimming removed 6 bases from V and 7 bases from J, with 9 bases in between. Germline CDR1 is SGHDN and CDR2 is FVKESK. CDR3 DNA sequence: TGTGCCAGCAGATATAGTCACGGGGAGCTGTTTTTT. It translates to CASRYSHGELFF. The full variable domain, in which reference TRBV14 and TRBJ2-2 provide the parts outside the CDR3, is EAGVTQFPSHSVIEKGQTVTLRCDPISGHDNLYWYRRVMGKEIKFLLHFVKESKQDESGMPNNRFLAERTGGTYSTLKVQPAELEDSGVYFCASRYSHGELFFGEGSRLTVL.

The CDR3 coding sequence is TGCGCCAGCAGCCAAGCTTCACAGGAGAGGGGAAACACCATATATTTT. This sequence encodes CASSQASQERGNTIYF. This chain uses TRBV4-1 with TRBJ1-3, with TRBD1 as a possible D gene (5 bases). The germline V gene has CDR1 MGHRA and CDR2 YSYEKL. V was pared by 1 base and J by 4 bases, with 14 bases between. The length of the CDR3 is 16 residues.

V usage is TRBV9 and J usage is TRBJ2-6; the match to TRBD1 covers 12 bases. The CDR3 runs to 17 residues. The V gene end was trimmed by 2 bases and the J gene end by 2 bases; junction bases not matched to a gene: 2. Germline lookup yields CDR1 SGDLS and CDR2 YYNGEE. This CDR3 is CASSVGTGGTGANVLTF. The CDR3 nucleotides are TGTGCCAGCAGCGTGGGGACAGGGGGCACTGGGGCCAACGTCCTGACTTTC.

J is TRBJ2-3 and V is TRBV15; 9 bases fit TRBD1. This CDR3 contains 18 residues. The germline V gene encodes CDR1 LNHNV and CDR2 YYDKDF (reference sequence). V gave up 3 bases and J gave up 0 bases; unmatched junction bases: 10. In DNA, the CDR3 is TGTGCCACCAGCAGGGGACAGGGCACCGGAATTAGCACAGATACGCAGTATTTT. This translates into CATSRGQGTGISTDTQYF.

This clone was observed a single time. The chain uses TRBV11-2 and TRBJ2-7; 9 nucleotides match TRBD1. Unmatched junction bases numbered 13, after V lost 2 bases and J lost 2 bases. Germline loops: CDR1 SGHAT, CDR2 FQNNGV. The CDR3 length is 18 residues. Here the CDR3 reads CASSLTYQQGARAYEQYF. In nucleotides, the CDR3 is TGTGCCAGCAGCTTAACCTACCAACAGGGGGCTAGGGCCTACGAGCAGTACTTC.

The V call is TRBV12-3 or TRBV12-4, the J call TRBJ2-2; TRBD2 agrees at 9 bases. J was trimmed by 8 bases and V by 6 bases; bases with no gene match: 1. The CDR3 spans 12 residues. As DNA, the CDR3 is TGTGCCAGCAGCCTAGCGGGAGGGGAGCTGTTTTTT. This encodes CASSLAGGELFF.

The chain uses TRBV6-1 and TRBJ1-1; perhaps TRBD1 as D (6 bases). Germline V gene data show CDR1 as MNHNS and CDR2 as SASEGT. The CDR3 totals 13 residues. V lost 2 bases and J 10 bases, leaving 14 bases between the germline ends. CDR3 DNA sequence: TGTGCCAGCAGTGAACGGGACAAAGGAGGAGCTTTCTTT. It yields the protein CASSERDKGGAFF.

This chain links TRBV10-1 with TRBJ2-7; perhaps TRBD2 as D (6 bases). V lost 4 bases, J lost 1 base, and 14 bases lay in between. The CDR3 spans 15 residues. CDR1 and CDR2 (germline): WNHNN, SYGVQD (reference sequence). This CDR3 is CASSARCGKSYEQYF. The CDR3 DNA follows: TGCGCCAGCAGTGCTAGATGCGGGAAGTCCTACGAGCAGTACTTC.

The CDR3 DNA sequence: TGCGCCAGCAGCGGGCAGGGAGGCACCGGGGAGCTGTTTTTT. This encodes CASSGQGGTGELFF. This chain links TRBV5-1 with TRBJ2-2, with D perhaps matching TRBD2 (6 bases). V was clipped by 4 bases and J by 4 bases, with 11 bases between them. This CDR3 is 14 amino acids long. Germline CDR1 and CDR2: SGHRS and YFSETQ.

The chain joins TRBV7-9 to TRBJ2-7; the match to TRBD1 covers 9 bases. The germline CDR1 and CDR2 sequences are SEHNR and FQNEAQ (reference sequence). The CDR3 has 14 amino acids. V dropped 5 bases and J dropped 6; count of bases not matched to a gene: 8. In DNA, the CDR3 is TGTGCCAGCAGCGACCGGGACAGGGACGGCGAGCAGTACTTC. Amino acid sequence: CASSDRDRDGEQYF.

This clone was seen a few times. The CDR3: CSVGEYEQYF. As DNA, the CDR3 is TGCAGCGTTGGGGAGTACGAGCAGTACTTC. The V and J genes are TRBV29-1 and TRBJ2-7; tentatively, D is TRBD2 (5 bases). The germline V gene has CDR1 SQVTM and CDR2 ANQGSEA. The CDR3 spans 10 residues. Trimming took off 4 bases at V and 4 bases at J, with 5 bases between the two ends.